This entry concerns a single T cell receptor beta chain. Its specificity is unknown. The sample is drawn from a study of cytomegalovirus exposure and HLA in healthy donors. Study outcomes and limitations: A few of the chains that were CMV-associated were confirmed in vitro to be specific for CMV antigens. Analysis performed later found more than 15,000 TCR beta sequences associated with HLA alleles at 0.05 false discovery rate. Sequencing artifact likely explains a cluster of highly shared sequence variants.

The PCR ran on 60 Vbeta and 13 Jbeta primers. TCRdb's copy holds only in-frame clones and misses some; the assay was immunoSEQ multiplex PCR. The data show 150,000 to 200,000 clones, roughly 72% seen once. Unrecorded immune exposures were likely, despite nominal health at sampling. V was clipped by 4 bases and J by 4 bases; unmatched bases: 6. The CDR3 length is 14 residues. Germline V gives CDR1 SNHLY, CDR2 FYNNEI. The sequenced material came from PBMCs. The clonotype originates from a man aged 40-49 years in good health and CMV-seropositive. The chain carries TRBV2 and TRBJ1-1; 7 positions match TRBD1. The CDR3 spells CASSGYRGGTEAFF. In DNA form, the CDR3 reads TGTGCCAGCAGTGGTTACAGGGGTGGCACTGAAGCTTTCTTT. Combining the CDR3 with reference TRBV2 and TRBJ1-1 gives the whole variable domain EPEVTQTPSHQVTQMGQEVILRCVPISNHLYFYWYRQILGQKVEFLVSFYNNEISEKSEIFDDQFSVERPDGSNFTLKIRSTKLEDSAMYFCASSGYRGGTEAFFGQGTRLTVV.